This T cell receptor (beta chain) originates from a study of cytomegalovirus exposure and HLA in healthy donors. CDR1 and CDR2 from the germline V gene are SNHLY and FYNNEI. The CDR3 is 15 residues long. Germline trimming cut 4 bases from V and 7 bases from J; bases unmatched to any gene: 7. PCR involved 60 Vbeta and 13 Jbeta primers. Produced via immunoSEQ multiplex PCR; TCRdb's table is partial and in-frame only. This sample has 50,000 or so clones; 55% to 65% occur once, and the top ten carry 10% to 15%. The chain uses TRBV2 and TRBJ2-2, with 9 bases matching TRBD1. Sample: PBMCs. This sequence was found in a human donor in good health. CDR3 residues: CASSVVGQGVGELFF. CDR3 bases: TGTGCCAGCAGTGTGGTGGGACAGGGCGTCGGGGAGCTGTTTTTT.